This T cell receptor (beta chain) was identified in a study of T cell responses to AZD1222 COVID-19 vaccine. Concerning this clone: What it binds is unknown.

Points from the study as a whole: Compared with day 0, the breadth and depth of the Spike-specific TCR repertoire rose significantly after two doses of AZD1222. Just a handful of people given AZD1222 tested seropositive at baseline.

Germline values: CDR1 SGHNT, CDR2 YYREEE (reference sequence). The germline V and J ends were trimmed by 0 bases and 7 bases, with 10 bases remaining between them. This CDR3 spans 14 amino acids. Some clones are missing from TCRdb's copy, which holds only in-frame ones; the method was immunoSEQ multiplex PCR. The sample shows roughly 80,000 clones, around 93% of them seen only once. This clonotype was sampled from an adult who received the AZD1222 COVID-19 vaccine. The source material was peripheral blood, sampled 28 days after the second AZD1222 dose. V usage is TRBV5-4 and J usage is TRBJ2-2; no reliable D call. CDR3 sequence: CASSLESFHGELFF. The DNA of the CDR3 is TGTGCCAGCAGCTTGGAGTCCTTCCACGGGGAGCTGTTTTTT.